What follows are 25 T cell receptor beta chains derived from one specimen sequenced in a study of T-cell reconstitution after alpha-beta-depleted transplantation in children. The library targeted TCRbeta and was prepared with unique molecular identifiers. In TCRdb, the PCR reads were re-called with MiXCR into one record per CDR3 protein. This table has about 830,000 distinct CDR3 sequences, 15% to 20% appearing once. The sequencing here drew on PBMCs, mostly from graft donor cells, taken 360 days after TCRalphabeta/CD19-depleted stem cell transplant. All receptors come from a male patient under 18 who had a stem cell transplant for acute lymphoblastic leukemia, so the T cells may come from the graft donor.

A few counts support this clonotype. The chain links TRBV6-2 or TRBV6-3 to TRBJ2-5, with 14 bases aligning to TRBD2. This CDR3 spans 17 amino acids. Germline V gene data show CDR1 as MNHEY and CDR2 as SVGEGT. The J segment lost 2 bases and the V segment lost 6 bases, leaving 8 bases of the junction unmatched. The CDR3 DNA sequence: TGTGCCAGCAGCCCCTGGGGACTAGCGGGGGTTCAAGAGACCCAGTACTTC. Encoded protein: CASSPWGLAGVQETQYF.

V usage is TRBV7-9 and J usage is TRBJ2-7; the D gene is possibly TRBD2 (6 bases). Germline CDR1 and CDR2: SEHNR and FQNEAQ (reference sequence). Trimming stripped 3 bases from V and 5 bases from J, with 11 bases between. CDR3 size: 13 residues. The CDR3 loop reads CASSFLRDNEQYF. The DNA for the CDR3 is TGTGCCAGCAGCTTTCTGCGGGATAACGAGCAGTACTTC.

Many counts were recorded for this clonotype. V usage is TRBV5-8 and J usage is TRBJ1-5; TRBD1 might be the D (6 bases). CDR3 length: 17 amino acids. Between the trimmed V and J ends, which lost 0 bases and 7 bases, there was a span of 20 bases. CDR1 is SGHTS and CDR2 is YDEGEE in the germline V gene. The DNA of the CDR3 is TGTGCCAGCAGCTTGGCGCTCACAGGGACGGGAGGACAGCCCCAGCATTTT. Residues: CASSLALTGTGGQPQHF.

The chain combines TRBV6-5 with TRBJ1-5, with a possible D match to TRBD1 (5 bases). Germline values: CDR1 MNHEY, CDR2 SVGAGI. The CDR3 consists of 14 residues. Deletions cut 0 bases from V and 6 bases from J, with 9 bases between. The CDR3 sequence is CASSYSSDIQPQHF. DNA of the CDR3: TGTGCCAGCAGTTACTCCTCGGACATTCAGCCCCAGCATTTT.

There are many counts of this clonotype. This chain links TRBV5-1 with TRBJ1-4; D may be TRBD1 (6 bases). The V gene lost 0 bases and the J gene lost 2 bases, with 11 bases spanning the gap. Germline V lookup: CDR1 SGHRS, CDR2 YFSETQ. The CDR3 runs 16 residues. CDR3 sequence: CASSLGRGTTNEKLFF. In nucleotides, the CDR3 is TGCGCCAGCAGCTTGGGGAGGGGGACGACTAATGAAAAACTGTTTTTT.

This chain connects TRBV18 to TRBJ2-2, with 10 bases that match TRBD2. The germline CDR1 and CDR2 sequences are KGHSH and LQKENI. The CDR3 loop spans 16 amino acids. Unmatched junction bases numbered 4, after V lost 3 bases and J lost 3 bases. For the CDR3, the DNA is TGTGCCAGCTCACCCCGTCTAGCGGGAGACACCGGGGAGCTGTTTTTT. Residues: CASSPRLAGDTGELFF.

DNA of the CDR3: TGCAGTGCTAGAGATCTGCGACTCACCCCCTACAATGAGCAGTTCTTC. It is translated as CSARDLRLTPYNEQFF. The rearrangement uses TRBV20-1 and TRBJ2-1; D call uncertain. Germline assignment: CDR1 DFQATT and CDR2 SNEGSKA (reference sequence). This CDR3 region has 16 residues. V was trimmed by 0 bases and J by 2 bases, leaving 14 bases between them.

The table lists this clonotype with many counts. This chain links TRBV29-1 with TRBJ2-4; D uncertain. The CDR3 sequence is 15 residues long. The germline CDR1 and CDR2 sequences are SQVTM and ANQGSEA. Trimming shortened V by 0 bases and J by 1 base, and 10 bases separated the two germline ends. The CDR3 region is CSVEDGGRAKNIQYF. CDR3 in DNA: TGCAGCGTTGAAGATGGCGGCAGGGCCAAAAACATTCAGTACTTC.

There are a few counts of this clonotype. V and J are TRBV2 and TRBJ1-5, with D unclear. The CDR3 loop spans 13 amino acids. Trimming took 6 bases from V and 6 from J, leaving 12 bases between them. Germline CDR1 and CDR2: SNHLY and FYNNEI. The CDR3 bases are TGTGCCAGCAGCTTACAGCCCAGTCAGCCCCAGCATTTT. Translating it yields CASSLQPSQPQHF.

The V call is TRBV11-3, the J call TRBJ2-5; 8 positions agree with TRBD2. Germline CDR1 is SGHNT and CDR2 is YENEEA. The CDR3 sequence is 16 residues long. Trimming at V came to 5 bases and at J to 0 bases, leaving 8 bases not matched to a gene. CDR3 nucleotide sequence: TGTGCCAGCAGCCTTGGTAATAGCGGGAACCAAGAGACCCAGTACTTC. Protein sequence: CASSLGNSGNQETQYF.

This clonotype was seen many times. The chain carries TRBV19 and TRBJ2-3; D might be TRBD2 (6 bases). The CDR3 has 13 residues. V shed 4 bases and J shed 5 bases, with 10 bases lying between them. The germline V gene has CDR1 LNHDA and CDR2 SQIVND (reference sequence). The CDR3 is CASSNGGQDTQYF. The CDR3 DNA reads as TGTGCCAGTAGTAATGGAGGGCAAGATACGCAGTATTTT.

This sequence joins TRBV18 and TRBJ2-2, with TRBD2 as a possible D gene (5 bases). Germline V gives CDR1 KGHSH, CDR2 LQKENI. The ends were cut back, 3 bases at V and 2 bases at J, with 13 bases in the middle. This CDR3 has 16 amino acids. The CDR3 DNA reads TGTGCCAGCTCACCGGCTCCTAGCAGAAACACCGGGGAGCTGTTTTTT. Its protein is CASSPAPSRNTGELFF.

This chain links TRBV18 with TRBJ2-7; TRBD2 matches at 8 bases. Per the germline V gene, CDR1 is KGHSH and CDR2 is LQKENI. This CDR3 is built from 15 residues. J was trimmed by 3 bases and V by 6 bases; bases with no gene match: 10. In DNA, the CDR3 is TGTGCCAGCTCTGTAAGGGTGGGACTAGACTACGAGCAGTACTTC. As protein: CASSVRVGLDYEQYF.

This clonotype was observed a handful of times. The V call is TRBV4-1, the J call TRBJ2-7, with D tentatively TRBD1 (6 bases). CDR1 MGHRA and CDR2 YSYEKL come from the germline V gene. Trimming took off 3 bases at V and 0 bases at J, with 15 bases between the two ends. CDR3 length equals 16 residues. The CDR3 coding sequence is TGCGCCAGCAGCCAGCGGACAGCTTCTAGCTCCTACGAGCAGTACTTC. Translation: CASSQRTASSSYEQYF.

This sequence joins TRBV10-2 and TRBJ1-3; D unclear. The CDR3 runs to 15 residues. V gave up 5 bases and J gave up 2 bases, with 13 bases separating them. Germline V gene sequence: CDR1 WSHSY, CDR2 SAAADI. As DNA, the CDR3 is TGCGCCAGCAGTCCTAGGATCTGGGCTGGAAACACCATATATTTT. Translating gives CASSPRIWAGNTIYF.

This chain connects TRBV12-3 or TRBV12-4 to TRBJ2-7; D might be TRBD1 (7 bases). Trimming removed 6 bases from V and 1 base from J, with 13 bases in between. The CDR3 loop spans 14 amino acids. CDR3 DNA: TGTGCCAGCAGGAGGGGGGACAGATCCTACGAGCAGTACTTC. Protein sequence: CASRRGDRSYEQYF.

This clonotype has just a few counts. The rearrangement uses TRBV20-1 and TRBJ1-3, with D possibly being TRBD1 (5 bases). Looked up from germline, CDR1 is DFQATT and CDR2 is SNEGSKA (reference sequence). Trimming removed 3 bases at V and 2 bases at J, with 11 bases between. This CDR3 contains 14 residues. The CDR3 DNA is TGCAGTGCTAGGGGGGGGTACGCTGGAAACACCATATATTTT. This sequence encodes CSARGGYAGNTIYF.

V usage is TRBV4-1 and J usage is TRBJ2-3; 13 bases agree with TRBD2. The CDR3 is 17 residues long. In germline, CDR1 is MGHRA, CDR2 YSYEKL. V lost 4 bases to trimming and J lost 1 base; unmatched junction nucleotides: 5. The CDR3 nucleotides are TGCGCCAGCAGCCCACTAGCGGGAGGGAAAGGCACAGATACGCAGTATTTT. Its protein product is CASSPLAGGKGTDTQYF.

In this sample, this clonotype turned up a few times. J is TRBJ2-1 and V is TRBV5-6; possibly TRBD2 for D (5 bases). Looked up from germline, CDR1 is SGHDT and CDR2 is YYEEEE. V lost 0 bases and J 4 bases, leaving 11 bases between the germline ends. The CDR3 contains 15 residues. CDR3 residues: CASSLVGDLYNEQFF. CDR3 sequence (DNA): TGTGCCAGCAGCTTGGTGGGAGACTTGTACAATGAGCAGTTCTTC.

This clonotype was picked up a small number of times. The genes are TRBV20-1 and TRBJ2-7; D is tentatively TRBD1 or TRBD2 (5 bases each). The CDR3 loop spans 16 amino acids. V was trimmed by 0 bases and J by 2 bases, leaving 17 bases between them. The germline V gene encodes CDR1 DFQATT and CDR2 SNEGSKA (reference sequence). CDR3 amino acids: CSAREVTGRTPYEQYF. CDR3 DNA: TGCAGTGCTAGAGAGGTAACGGGACGGACCCCCTACGAGCAGTACTTC.

This clonotype was detected a few times. The chain couples TRBV11-2 to TRBJ2-1; 9 bases match TRBD2. In germline, CDR1 is SGHAT, CDR2 FQNNGV. The CDR3 is 15 residues long. V shed 5 bases and J 8 bases; nucleotides not matched to a gene: 10. CDR3 in DNA: TGTGCCAGCAGCGTTGGTGGGACTAGCTCGGATGAGCAGTTCTTC. It encodes CASSVGGTSSDEQFF.

There are a few counts of this clonotype. CDR3 region: CSAVEVGWYEQYF. The CDR3 coding sequence is TGCAGTGCTGTGGAGGTCGGATGGTACGAGCAGTACTTC. The chain combines TRBV20-1 with TRBJ2-7; a possible D gene is TRBD2 (5 bases). This CDR3 spans 13 amino acids. In germline, CDR1 is DFQATT, CDR2 SNEGSKA (reference sequence). The V and J ends lost 5 bases and 4 bases respectively, with 15 bases between them.

The V gene is TRBV12-3 or TRBV12-4, the J gene TRBJ2-5, with D maybe TRBD1 (5 bases). Trimming left V 6 bases short and J 1 base short, with 12 bases between. CDR3 length: 14 amino acids. Here the CDR3 reads CASSPIGAQETQYF. The CDR3 DNA sequence: TGTGCCAGCAGCCCCATAGGGGCCCAAGAGACCCAGTACTTC.

This clonotype has only a few counts. This rearrangement joins TRBV5-1 to TRBJ2-1; perhaps TRBD1 as D (5 bases). This CDR3 has 17 residues. CDR1 and CDR2 from the germline V gene are SGHRS and YFSETQ. Trimming took 2 bases from V and 5 from J, leaving 20 bases between them. CDR3 amino acids: CASSLRGLGHPNNEQFF. The CDR3 coding sequence is TGCGCCAGCAGCTTAAGAGGTCTAGGACATCCCAACAATGAGCAGTTCTTC. The full variable domain, rest sourced from reference TRBV5-1 and TRBJ2-1, is KAGVTQTPRYLIKTRGQQVTLSCSPISGHRSVSWYQQTPGQGLQFLFEYFSETQRNKGNFPGRFSGRQFSNSRSEMNVSTLELGDSALYLCASSLRGLGHPNNEQFFGPGTRLTVL.

This clonotype came up a few times. The chain carries TRBV5-1 and TRBJ2-2; the match to TRBD1 covers 8 bases. The V gene end was trimmed by 7 bases and the J gene end by 4 bases; junction bases not matched to a gene: 9. Germline V CDR1 and CDR2: SGHRS, YFSETQ. CDR3 length: 15 residues. CDR3 loop: CASELKTGGTGELFF. The CDR3 nucleotides are TGCGCCAGCGAACTAAAAACAGGGGGCACCGGGGAGCTGTTTTTT.